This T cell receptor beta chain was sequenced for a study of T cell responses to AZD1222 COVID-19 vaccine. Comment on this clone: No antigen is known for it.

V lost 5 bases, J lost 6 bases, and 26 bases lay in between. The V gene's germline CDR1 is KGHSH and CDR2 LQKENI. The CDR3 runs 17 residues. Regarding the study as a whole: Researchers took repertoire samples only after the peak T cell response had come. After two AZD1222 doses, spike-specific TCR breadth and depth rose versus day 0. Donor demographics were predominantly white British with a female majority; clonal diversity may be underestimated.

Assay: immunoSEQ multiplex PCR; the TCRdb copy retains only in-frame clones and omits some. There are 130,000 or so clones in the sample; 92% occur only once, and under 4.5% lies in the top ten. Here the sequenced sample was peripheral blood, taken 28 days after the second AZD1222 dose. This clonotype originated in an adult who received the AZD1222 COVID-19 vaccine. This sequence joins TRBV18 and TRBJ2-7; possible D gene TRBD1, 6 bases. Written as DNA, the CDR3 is TGTGCCAGCTCAGGAAGGATCCGGACAGCAGTTCCAAGCGAGCAGTACTTC. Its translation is CASSGRIRTAVPSEQYF.